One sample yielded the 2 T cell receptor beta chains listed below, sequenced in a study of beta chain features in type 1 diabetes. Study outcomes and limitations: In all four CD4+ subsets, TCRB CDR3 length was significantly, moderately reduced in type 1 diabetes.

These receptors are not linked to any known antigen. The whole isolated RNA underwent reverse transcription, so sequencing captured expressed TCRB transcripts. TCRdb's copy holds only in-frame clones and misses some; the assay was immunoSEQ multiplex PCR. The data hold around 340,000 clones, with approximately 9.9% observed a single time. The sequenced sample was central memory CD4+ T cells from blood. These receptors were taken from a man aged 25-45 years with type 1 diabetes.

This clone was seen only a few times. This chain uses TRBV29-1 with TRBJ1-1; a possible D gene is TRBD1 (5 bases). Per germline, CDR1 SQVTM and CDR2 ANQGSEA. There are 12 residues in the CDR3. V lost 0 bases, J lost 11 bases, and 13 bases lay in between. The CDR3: CSVEESLRGAFF. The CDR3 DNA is TGCAGCGTTGAAGAAAGTCTCCGGGGGGCTTTCTTT.

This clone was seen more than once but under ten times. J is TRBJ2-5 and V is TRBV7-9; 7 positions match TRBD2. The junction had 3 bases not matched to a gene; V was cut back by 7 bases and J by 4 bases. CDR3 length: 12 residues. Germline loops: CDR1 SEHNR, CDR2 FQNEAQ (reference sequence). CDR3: CASNSGTETQYF. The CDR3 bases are TGTGCCAGCAACAGCGGGACAGAGACCCAGTACTTC.